The 5 T cell receptor beta chains given below trace back to one sample, sequenced in a study of T cells in women clearing cervical HPV infection. Only in-frame clones appear in the TCRdb table, and some are missing; sequencing was by immunoSEQ multiplex PCR. The sample table sets out 25,000 to 35,000 clones. The sample was blood buffy coat. Receptors originate from a woman between 18 and 69 years old with a cervical HPV16 infection that either progressed to CIN3+ or cleared (not recorded which).

A word on this clone: The read finishes 3 residues shy of the CDR3 end, and the germline J gene is used to complete it. The gene calls are TRBV20-1 and TRBJ1-1; TRBD1 might be the D (5 bases). CDR1 is DFQATT, CDR2 SNEGSKA, per germline (reference sequence). The length of the CDR3 is 14 residues. CDR3 DNA, as far as it was read: TGCAGTGCTAAGAAGGGGCAGGGAAAAGAAAAA. Protein product: CSAKKGQGKEK. The full-length CDR3 reads as CSAKKGQGKEKAFF.

A note on this clone: The CDR3 extends 3 residues past the end of the read, so its final part is completed from the germline J gene. This chain joins TRBV5-1 and TRBJ2-1; the match to TRBD2 covers 8 bases. J lost 2 bases, V lost 6 bases, and 7 bases had no gene match. This CDR3 contains 15 residues. CDR1 is SGHRS and CDR2 is YFSETQ in the germline V gene. The CDR3 DNA, read in part, is TGCGCCAGCACCAATAGCGGGGATCCCTACAATGAG. It yields the protein CASTNSGDPYNE. The CDR3 in full is CASTNSGDPYNEQFF. The complete variable domain, with remaining parts taken from reference TRBV5-1 and TRBJ2-1, reads KAGVTQTPRYLIKTRGQQVTLSCSPISGHRSVSWYQQTPGQGLQFLFEYFSETQRNKGNFPGRFSGRQFSNSRSEMNVSTLELGDSALYLCASTNSGDPYNEQFFGPGTRLTVL.

About this clone: The read stops 3 residues short of the end of the CDR3; the missing end is completed from the germline J gene. The gene calls are TRBV18 and TRBJ1-2; D not resolved. CDR1 and CDR2 from the germline V gene are KGHSH and LQKENI. The CDR3 length is 13 residues. With 3 bases removed from V and 4 bases from J, the gap between germline ends came to 9 bases. CDR3 DNA, as far as it was read: TGTGCCAGCTCACCGGAAGAGGGCTATGGC. This sequence encodes CASSPEEGYG. The entire CDR3 protein reads CASSPEEGYGYTF.

About this clone: The read finishes 3 residues shy of the CDR3 end, and the germline J gene is used to complete it. This sample also contains other DNA sequences that code for the same CDR3. V usage is TRBV6-1 and J usage is TRBJ2-7, with TRBD1 matching 7 bases. The J segment lost 1 base and the V segment lost 1 base, leaving 7 bases of the junction unmatched. Germline CDR1 and CDR2: MNHNS and SASEGT. CDR3 length: 16 residues. The CDR3 is CASSEGRGTVSYEQYF. The CDR3 bases that were read are TGTGCCAGCAGTGAAGGGAGAGGGACAGTATCCTACGAG.

Comments on this clone: The read finishes 3 residues shy of the CDR3 end, and the germline J gene is used to complete it. V usage is TRBV20-1 and J usage is TRBJ1-2; D unclear. This CDR3 comprises 14 residues. CDR1 is DFQATT, CDR2 SNEGSKA, per germline (reference sequence). Incomplete CDR3 DNA: TGCAGTGCTAGGCAGCCGTTTAGCAATCAGCCC. Its protein is CSARQPFSNQP. In full, the CDR3 is CSARQPFSNQPYTF.